The 27 T cell receptor beta chains listed next were all sequenced from one sample in a study of blood T cells in healthy people across ages. Alongside a J-beta primer mix, a sample-barcoded 5' primer served in a second PCR lasting roughly 7 to 12 cycles. TCRdb analysed the 5' RACE reads with MiXCR anew, one entry per CDR3 protein. The sample shows hundreds of thousands of distinct CDR3 sequences, about 25% of them seen only once. The same data also went into a second study, on T cells of mothers and their children.

The sample taken for sequencing was blood. All receptors come from a boy aged 5-17 years in good health.

This clonotype has more than one count but fewer than ten. This rearrangement joins TRBV7-2 to TRBJ1-6; D uncertain. CDR1 is SGHTA and CDR2 is FQGNSA in the germline V gene. The CDR3 sequence is 15 residues long. Trimming cost V 5 bases and J 6 bases, with 14 bases left between them. CDR3 coding DNA: TGTGCCAGCAGCCCCCCGCCGGGGTTTAATTCACCCCTCCACTTT. Translation gives CASSPPPGFNSPLHF.

There are a few counts of this clonotype. The junction and the germline gene differ at one end; a read error may be behind it. V and J are TRBV20-1 and TRBJ2-1; 8 nucleotides align to TRBD2. This CDR3 has 15 amino acids. The germline gives CDR1 DFQATT, CDR2 SNEGSKA (reference sequence). CDR3 nucleotides: TGCAGTGCTACCTTAGCGGGATTATTTTTCGATGAGCGGTTCTTC. Residues: CSATLAGLFFDERFF.

This chain joins TRBV12-3 or TRBV12-4 and TRBJ2-5, with 11 bases identical to TRBD1. The better agreement between TRBJ2-7 and the DNA end casts doubt on the J call. CDR3 length equals 16 residues. The CDR3 is CASSFAPGQGEHEQYF. The CDR3 DNA is TGTGCCAGCAGTTTCGCCCCGGGACAGGGGGAGCACGAGCAGTACTTC.

This clonotype was seen many times. The rearrangement joins TRBV5-1 to TRBJ1-4, with unresolved D. The germline V and J ends were trimmed by 0 bases and 6 bases, with 6 bases remaining between them. CDR1 and CDR2 from the germline V gene are SGHRS and YFSETQ. This CDR3 is 13 amino acids long. The CDR3 DNA follows: TGCGCCAGCAGCTTGGTCACGTATGAAAAACTGTTTTTT. This sequence encodes CASSLVTYEKLFF.

The genes are TRBV12-5 and TRBJ2-5; 13 bases match TRBD2. Germline-derived CDR1 and CDR2 are LGHNT and FRNRAP. The CDR3 is 17 residues long. The V gene end was trimmed by 4 bases and the J gene end by 2 bases; junction bases not matched to a gene: 7. In nucleotides, the CDR3 is TGTGCTAGTGGTTGGAGGACTAGCGGGAGAGGACAAGAGACCCAGTACTTC. Residues: CASGWRTSGRGQETQYF.

This chain joins TRBV2 and TRBJ2-2, with TRBD1 as a possible D gene (5 bases). Germline V gene sequence: CDR1 SNHLY, CDR2 FYNNEI. This CDR3 contains 14 residues. V was pared by 6 bases and J by 5 bases, with 13 bases between. The CDR3 region is CASRFEQATGELFF. DNA for the CDR3: TGTGCCAGCAGGTTTGAACAGGCTACCGGGGAGCTGTTTTTT. Filled out from reference TRBV2 and TRBJ2-2, the complete variable domain reads EPEVTQTPSHQVTQMGQEVILRCVPISNHLYFYWYRQILGQKVEFLVSFYNNEISEKSEIFDDQFSVERPDGSNFTLKIRSTKLEDSAMYFCASRFEQATGELFFGEGSRLTVL.

The chain joins TRBV6-1 to TRBJ2-7, with 8 bases fitting TRBD1. Germline V gene lookup returns CDR1 MNHNS and CDR2 SASEGT. The CDR3 runs 16 residues. Unmatched junction bases numbered 12, after V lost 3 bases and J lost 5 bases. CDR3 sequence: CASSEPETGVFNEQYF. CDR3 DNA sequence: TGTGCCAGCAGTGAGCCAGAGACAGGGGTGTTCAACGAGCAGTACTTC.

The chain links TRBV4-3 to TRBJ1-1, with 7 bases matching TRBD1. In germline, CDR1 is LGHNA, CDR2 YSLEER. V lost 6 bases, J lost 2 bases, and 6 bases stayed unmatched. CDR3 size: 14 residues. DNA for the CDR3: TGCGCCAGCAGTCCCCAGGGGGAAAACACTGAAGCTTTCTTT. Amino acids: CASSPQGENTEAFF.

This clonotype was seen only a few times. The J gene is TRBJ1-5, the V gene TRBV20-1; D is perhaps TRBD1 (6 bases). V was pared by 0 bases and J by 3 bases, with 18 bases between. The germline gives CDR1 DFQATT, CDR2 SNEGSKA (reference sequence). The CDR3 extends over 17 amino acids. The CDR3, as DNA: TGCAGTGCTAGAGATCGTCCCGAGACAGGCTACAATCAGCCCCAGCATTTT. Encoded protein: CSARDRPETGYNQPQHF.

This clonotype turned up a few times. V and J are TRBV5-1 and TRBJ1-2, with D tentatively TRBD1 (5 bases). The CDR3 has 13 residues. CDR1 and CDR2 (germline): SGHRS, YFSETQ. V was cut by 6 bases and J by 4 bases, with 13 bases left in between. For the CDR3, the DNA is TGCGCCAGCACCCTTGACCAGGGCTATGGCTACACCTTC. Translating it yields CASTLDQGYGYTF.

The chain has TRBV6-6 and TRBJ2-1, with D possibly TRBD2 on 6 matching bases. Trimming took 2 bases from V and 5 from J, leaving 7 bases between them. Germline V gives CDR1 MNHNY, CDR2 SVGAGI (reference sequence). The CDR3 runs 13 residues. In DNA form, the CDR3 reads TGTGCCAGCAGTTACAGGGAGGACAATGAGCAGTTCTTC. This translates into CASSYREDNEQFF.

This sequence joins TRBV6-5 and TRBJ1-2; possible D gene TRBD1, 6 bases. Trimming left V 8 bases short and J 4 bases short, with 17 bases between. Germline V gene lookup returns CDR1 MNHEY and CDR2 SVGAGI. The CDR3 runs to 14 residues. CDR3: CASGYRAPRYGYTF. As DNA, the CDR3 is TGTGCCAGCGGATACAGGGCCCCGCGCTATGGCTACACCTTC.

This clonotype was observed a handful of times. The chain joins TRBV9 to TRBJ1-2, with 7 bases identical to TRBD1. CDR3 length equals 14 residues. The V gene end was trimmed by 2 bases and the J gene end by 6 bases; junction bases not matched to a gene: 7. From germline, CDR1 is SGDLS and CDR2 YYNGEE. DNA of the CDR3: TGTGCCAGCAGCGTTTGGGGACAGACCCATGGCTACACCTTC. Translating it yields CASSVWGQTHGYTF.

This clonotype was observed a few times. Compared with germline, one end of the junction differs, possibly owing to a read error. This chain connects TRBV7-2 to TRBJ2-2; 10 bases are a match to TRBD1. CDR1 and CDR2 (germline): SGHTA, FQGNSA. CDR3 length: 17 amino acids. This CDR3 is CAGRPRAGTGDTGELFF. DNA of the CDR3: TGTGCCGGCAGACCCAGGGCGGGGACAGGGGACACCGGGGAGCTGTTTTTT.

The sample holds a few counts of this clonotype. This chain links TRBV7-2 with TRBJ2-1; D is perhaps TRBD2 (5 bases). Germline-derived CDR1 and CDR2 are SGHTA and FQGNSA. Between the trimmed V and J ends, which lost 3 bases and 7 bases, there was a span of 10 bases. There are 13 residues in the CDR3. CDR3 sequence reads: CASSFDYSNEQFF. CDR3 in DNA: TGTGCCAGCAGCTTTGACTACTCAAATGAGCAGTTCTTC.

This chain uses TRBV29-1 with TRBJ2-3; D gene ambiguous. The V gene's germline CDR1 is SQVTM and CDR2 ANQGSEA. The CDR3 is 14 amino acids. V lost 4 bases to trimming and J lost 4 bases, with 15 bases between them. The CDR3 reads CSVVDPGTSDTQYF. In DNA form, the CDR3 reads TGCAGCGTTGTGGACCCCGGTACCTCAGATACGCAGTATTTT.

This clonotype was seen only a few times. The V call is TRBV29-1, the J call TRBJ2-5, with TRBD2 matching over 9 bases. The J call is uncertain, as TRBJ2-7 better fits the DNA end. Germline V lookup: CDR1 SQVTM, CDR2 ANQGSEA. This CDR3 is built from 14 residues. CDR3 sequence reads: CSVEGSGGPYEQYF. The CDR3 DNA sequence: TGCAGCGTTGAGGGGAGCGGGGGGCCCTACGAGCAGTACTTC.

The sample holds a few counts of this clonotype. This chain connects TRBV20-1 to TRBJ2-5; perhaps TRBD1 as D (6 bases). The J call is in doubt because the DNA end fits TRBJ2-7 better. Germline CDR1 DFQATT, CDR2 SNEGSKA (reference sequence). This CDR3 region has 14 residues. The CDR3 here is CSARIGRGSYEQYF. In DNA, the CDR3 is TGCAGTGCTAGAATCGGCAGGGGCTCCTACGAGCAGTACTTC.

The CDR3 nucleotides read TGTGCCAGCAGCCTTCAGGGGGACTACAATGAGCAGTTCTTC. Translated, it gives CASSLQGDYNEQFF. The rearrangement joins TRBV25-1 to TRBJ2-1; 7 bases map to TRBD1. The J segment lost 3 bases and the V segment lost 6 bases, leaving 5 bases of the junction unmatched. There are 14 residues in the CDR3. Germline V gene data show CDR1 as MGHDK and CDR2 as SYGVNS.

V is TRBV6-5 and J is TRBJ1-2, with D perhaps TRBD1 (6 bases). Germline V gene lookup returns CDR1 MNHEY and CDR2 SVGAGI. This CDR3 contains 12 residues. Between the trimmed V and J ends, which lost 6 bases and 8 bases, there was a span of 13 bases. The CDR3 DNA reads as TGTGCCAGCAGCTCCGACAGGTGGGGCTACACCTTC. Its protein is CASSSDRWGYTF.

The chain uses TRBV7-9 and TRBJ1-4, with a weak D call TRBD1 (5 bases). V shed 1 base and J shed 8 bases, with 11 bases lying between them. The germline V gene encodes CDR1 SEHNR and CDR2 FQNEAQ (reference sequence). The CDR3 contains 14 residues. The CDR3 bases are TGTGCCAGCAGCTTAGACCGGGGCCCCGAAAAACTGTTTTTT. It yields the protein CASSLDRGPEKLFF.

The rearrangement joins TRBV29-1 to TRBJ2-7, with TRBD1 identical over 9 bases. Germline V gene sequence: CDR1 SQVTM, CDR2 ANQGSEA. CDR3 size: 14 residues. The V and J ends lost 3 bases and 4 bases, in that order; junction bases with no gene match: 7. DNA for the CDR3: TGCAGCGTTGATGGACAGGGGTCGGGGTACGAGCAGTACTTC. Amino acids: CSVDGQGSGYEQYF.

This rearrangement joins TRBV20-1 to TRBJ2-3; 10 bases are a match to TRBD2. The CDR3 is 14 residues long. Germline V CDR1 and CDR2: DFQATT, SNEGSKA (reference sequence). J was trimmed by 1 base and V by 6 bases; bases with no gene match: 4. CDR3 residues: CSAEREGGTDTQYF. The CDR3 DNA is TGCAGTGCAGAGCGGGAGGGGGGCACAGATACGCAGTATTTT.

This clonotype was seen only a few times. V usage is TRBV6-2 or TRBV6-3 and J usage is TRBJ2-7, with D uncertain. The CDR3 is 14 residues long. Germline CDR1 reads MNHEY; CDR2 reads SVGEGT. V lost 0 bases, J lost 7 bases, and 13 bases lay in between. As DNA, the CDR3 is TGTGCCAGCAGTTACTCGCTGTCTTTGGGGGAGCAGTACTTC. Protein product: CASSYSLSLGEQYF.

In its sample, this clonotype was seen a few times. This rearrangement joins TRBV11-2 to TRBJ2-6; D gene uncertain. CDR1 is SGHAT and CDR2 is FQNNGV in the germline V gene. The CDR3 contains 18 residues. V lost 0 bases and J 0 bases, leaving 12 bases between the germline ends. The CDR3 is CASSLELSGVSGANVLTF. CDR3 sequence (DNA): TGTGCCAGCAGCTTAGAATTATCCGGTGTCTCTGGGGCCAACGTCCTGACTTTC.

This chain connects TRBV29-1 to TRBJ1-1; no reliable D call. Trimming took 4 bases from V and 5 from J, leaving 11 bases between them. Looked up from germline, CDR1 is SQVTM and CDR2 is ANQGSEA. The CDR3 covers 12 residues. DNA of the CDR3: TGCAGCGTTGTTCAAAGTCCGACTGAAGCTTTCTTT. Translation: CSVVQSPTEAFF.

This clonotype was seen more than once but under ten times. V and J are TRBV12-3 or TRBV12-4 and TRBJ2-3, with D perhaps assigned TRBD1 or TRBD2 (5 bases each). Between the trimmed V and J ends, which lost 0 bases and 4 bases, there was a span of 17 bases. This CDR3 comprises 17 residues. This CDR3 is CASSLAYGTAVADTQYF. CDR3 coding DNA: TGTGCCAGCAGTTTAGCTTATGGGACGGCCGTCGCAGATACGCAGTATTTT.